This TCR beta chain is drawn from a study of early T cells in non-severe SARS-CoV-2 infection. Individual cDNA molecules received unique molecular identifiers during library preparation. One entry per CDR3 protein results from TCRdb running MiXCR on the 5' RACE reads. The sample includes around 70,000 distinct CDR3 sequences, 10% to 15% of them seen just once. The table lists this clonotype with many counts. The CDR3 covers 13 residues. Per germline, CDR1 MNHNS and CDR2 SASEGT. Trimming removed 5 bases from V and 1 base from J; junction bases left unmatched: 2. V usage is TRBV6-1 and J usage is TRBJ2-7; 7 bases line up with TRBD1. This TCR derives from an adult who was a healthcare worker with PCR-confirmed SARS-CoV-2 infection or an uninfected control (not recorded which). Sequences were obtained from whole blood. The CDR3 loop reads CASSLTGSYEQYF. The CDR3 bases are TGTGCCAGCAGTCTGACAGGGTCCTACGAGCAGTACTTC.